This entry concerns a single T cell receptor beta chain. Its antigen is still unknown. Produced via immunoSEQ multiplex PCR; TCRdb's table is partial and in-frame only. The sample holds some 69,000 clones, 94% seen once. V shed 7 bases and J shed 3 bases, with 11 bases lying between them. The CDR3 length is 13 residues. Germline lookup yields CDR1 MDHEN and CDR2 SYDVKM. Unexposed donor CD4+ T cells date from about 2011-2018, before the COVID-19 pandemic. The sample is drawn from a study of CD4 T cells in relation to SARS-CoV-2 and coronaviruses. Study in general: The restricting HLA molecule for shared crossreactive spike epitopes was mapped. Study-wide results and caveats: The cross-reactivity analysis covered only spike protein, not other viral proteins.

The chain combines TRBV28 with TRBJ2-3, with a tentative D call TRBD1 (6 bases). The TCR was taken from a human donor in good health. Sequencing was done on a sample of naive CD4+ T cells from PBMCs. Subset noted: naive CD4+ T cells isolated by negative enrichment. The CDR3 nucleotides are TGTGCCAGCATGGGGGCGGTTACAGATACGCAGTATTTT. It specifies CASMGAVTDTQYF.